This T cell receptor beta chain was observed in a study of regulatory T cells in long-lasting Graves disease. The sample's time point: persistent/refractory GD, antithyroid drugs over 5 years with positive TRAb. Scientists built the TCR library using RNA that was extracted from PBMCs. V was pared by 2 bases and J by 5 bases, with 12 bases between. Germline CDR1 and CDR2: KGHDR and SFDVKD. This CDR3 spans 15 amino acids. Construction of the TCR beta libraries employed iRepertoire HTBI primers in conjunction with Arm-PCR of CDR3 regions. Each CDR3 protein is one row after TCRdb ran MiXCR on the multiplex PCR reads. This sample has nearly 350,000 distinct CDR3 sequences, with 15% to 20% found just once.

The sequences come from peripheral blood mononuclear cells (PBMCs), collected when the disease was refractory, from a patient treated with antithyroid drugs. This clonotype was obtained from a female donor with Graves disease. The chain recombines TRBV24-1 with TRBJ2-1; D is perhaps TRBD2 (6 bases). The CDR3 loop reads CATSDYGTRNNEQFF. CDR3 bases: TGTGCCACCAGTGATTACGGGACTCGAAACAATGAGCAGTTCTTC.